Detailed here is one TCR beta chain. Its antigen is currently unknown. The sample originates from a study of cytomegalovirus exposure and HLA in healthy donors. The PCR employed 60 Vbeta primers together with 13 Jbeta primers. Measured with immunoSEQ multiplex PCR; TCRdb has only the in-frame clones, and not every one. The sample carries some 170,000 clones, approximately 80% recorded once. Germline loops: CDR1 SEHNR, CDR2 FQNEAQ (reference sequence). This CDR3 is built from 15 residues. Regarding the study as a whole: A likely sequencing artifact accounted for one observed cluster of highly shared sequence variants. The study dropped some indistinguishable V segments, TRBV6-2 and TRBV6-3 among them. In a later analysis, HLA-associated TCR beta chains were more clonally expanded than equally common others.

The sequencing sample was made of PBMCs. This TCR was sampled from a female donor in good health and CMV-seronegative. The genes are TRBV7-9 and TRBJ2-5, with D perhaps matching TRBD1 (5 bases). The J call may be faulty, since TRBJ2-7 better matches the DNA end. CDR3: CATSGSGWVSYEQYF. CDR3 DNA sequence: TGTGCCACCTCTGGGTCAGGGTGGGTCTCCTACGAGCAGTACTTC.